The source of this TCR beta chain is a study of blood T cell repertoires in COVID-19. Only in-frame clones appear in the TCRdb table, and some are missing; sequencing was by immunoSEQ multiplex PCR. In the table there are tens of thousands of clones, more than 75% of which are singletons. The CDR3 spans 14 residues. In germline, CDR1 is SGHAT, CDR2 FQNNGV. V was cut by 2 bases and J by 6 bases, with 13 bases left in between. The chain carries TRBV11-2 and TRBJ1-2; the D is unclear. The specimen sequenced was peripheral blood. This sequence was found in a human donor with acute or convalescent COVID-19. The donor label of this sample is uncertain. The CDR3 region is CASSLKKVRDGYTF. The CDR3 DNA sequence: TGTGCCAGCAGCTTAAAGAAGGTACGGGATGGCTACACCTTC.